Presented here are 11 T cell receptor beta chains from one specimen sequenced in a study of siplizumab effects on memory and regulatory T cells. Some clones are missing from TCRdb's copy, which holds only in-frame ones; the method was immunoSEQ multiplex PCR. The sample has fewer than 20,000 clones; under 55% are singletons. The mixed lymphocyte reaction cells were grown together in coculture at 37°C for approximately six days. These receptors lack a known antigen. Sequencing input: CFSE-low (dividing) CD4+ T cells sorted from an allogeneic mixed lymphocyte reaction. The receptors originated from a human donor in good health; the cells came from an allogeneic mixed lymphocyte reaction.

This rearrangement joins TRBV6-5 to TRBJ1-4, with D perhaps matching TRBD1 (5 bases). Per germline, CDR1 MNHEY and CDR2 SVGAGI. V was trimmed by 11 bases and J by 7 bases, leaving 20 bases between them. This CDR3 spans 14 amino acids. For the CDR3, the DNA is TGTGCCCCGCGTTCTGACAGCGTAACTGAAAAACTGTTTTTT. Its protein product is CAPRSDSVTEKLFF.

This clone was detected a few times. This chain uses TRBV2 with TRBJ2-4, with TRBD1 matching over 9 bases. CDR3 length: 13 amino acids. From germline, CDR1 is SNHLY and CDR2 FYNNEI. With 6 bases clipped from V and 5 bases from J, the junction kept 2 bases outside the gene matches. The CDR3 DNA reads TGTGCCAGCAGACAGGGGGCGCAAAACATTCAGTACTTC. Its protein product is CASRQGAQNIQYF.

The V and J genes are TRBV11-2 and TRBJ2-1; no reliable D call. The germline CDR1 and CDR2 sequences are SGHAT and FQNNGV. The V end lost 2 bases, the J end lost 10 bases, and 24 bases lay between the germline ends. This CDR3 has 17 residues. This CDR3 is CASSLTHPALTLWEQFF. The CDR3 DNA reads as TGTGCCAGCAGCTTAACCCACCCGGCCCTGACGCTGTGGGAGCAGTTCTTC.

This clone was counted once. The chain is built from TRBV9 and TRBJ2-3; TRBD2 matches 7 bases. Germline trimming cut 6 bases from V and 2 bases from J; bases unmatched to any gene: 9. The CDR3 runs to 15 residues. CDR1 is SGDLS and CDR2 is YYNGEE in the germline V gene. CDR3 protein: CASTTGTTLTDTQYF. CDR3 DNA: TGTGCCAGCACCACTGGGACTACCCTCACAGATACGCAGTATTTT.

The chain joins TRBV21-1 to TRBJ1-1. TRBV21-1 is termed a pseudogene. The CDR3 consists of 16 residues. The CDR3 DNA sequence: TGTGCCAGCAGAGTTAGATTAGCTACACATCGCACTGAAGCTTTCTTT. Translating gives CASRVRLATHRTEAFF.

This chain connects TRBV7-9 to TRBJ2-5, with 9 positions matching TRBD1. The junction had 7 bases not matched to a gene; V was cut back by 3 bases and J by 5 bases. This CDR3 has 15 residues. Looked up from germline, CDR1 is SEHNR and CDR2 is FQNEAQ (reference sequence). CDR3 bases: TGTGCCAGCAGCTTCTGGACAGGGGTGGTGGAGACCCAGTACTTC. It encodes CASSFWTGVVETQYF.

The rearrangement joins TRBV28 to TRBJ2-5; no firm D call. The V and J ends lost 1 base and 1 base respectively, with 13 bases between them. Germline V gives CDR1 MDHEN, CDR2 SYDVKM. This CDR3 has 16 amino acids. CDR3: CASSLLSPNLQETQYF. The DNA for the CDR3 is TGTGCCAGCAGTTTATTATCACCAAACCTCCAAGAGACCCAGTACTTC.

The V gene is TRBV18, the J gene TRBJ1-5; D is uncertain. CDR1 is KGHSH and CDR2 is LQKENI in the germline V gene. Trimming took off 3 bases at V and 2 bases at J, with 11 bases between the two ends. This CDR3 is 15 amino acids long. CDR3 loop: CASSPPGVRNQPQHF. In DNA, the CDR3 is TGTGCCAGCTCACCTCCGGGAGTTCGCAATCAGCCCCAGCATTTT.

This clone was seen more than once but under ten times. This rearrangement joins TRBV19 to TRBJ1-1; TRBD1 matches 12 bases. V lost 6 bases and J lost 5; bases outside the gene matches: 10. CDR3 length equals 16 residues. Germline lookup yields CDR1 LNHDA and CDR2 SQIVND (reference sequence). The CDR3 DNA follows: TGTGCCAGTAGGCCGGGACAGGGGGCTTTAGGGACTGAAGCTTTCTTT. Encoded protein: CASRPGQGALGTEAFF. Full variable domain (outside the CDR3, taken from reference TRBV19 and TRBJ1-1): DGGITQSPKYLFRKEGQNVTLSCEQNLNHDAMYWYRQDPGQGLRLIYYSQIVNDFQKGDIAEGYSVSREKKESFPLTVTSAQKNPTAFYLCASRPGQGALGTEAFFGQGTRLTVV.

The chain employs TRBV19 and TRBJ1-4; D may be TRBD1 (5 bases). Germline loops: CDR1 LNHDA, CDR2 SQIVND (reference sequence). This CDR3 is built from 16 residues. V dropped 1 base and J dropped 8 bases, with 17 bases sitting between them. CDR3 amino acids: CASSIVLGAISEKLFF. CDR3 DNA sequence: TGTGCCAGTAGTATAGTCCTCGGGGCAATTAGCGAAAAACTGTTTTTT.

The CDR3 nucleotides are TGTGCCAGCAGCTTAGGACACTCGAACACTGAAGCTTTCTTT. Protein sequence: CASSLGHSNTEAFF. This chain links TRBV7-3 with TRBJ1-1; perhaps TRBD1 as D (5 bases). In germline, CDR1 is SGHTA, CDR2 FQGTGA. Trimming removed 2 bases at V and 1 base at J, with 8 bases between. This CDR3 region has 14 residues.